The next 3 T cell receptor beta chains were all read from a single sample in a study of blood T cells in healthy people across ages. A second PCR, run for about 7 to 11 cycles, used a sample-barcoded 5' primer plus a J-beta primer mix. TCRdb passed the 5' RACE reads through MiXCR, listing each CDR3 protein once. The data hold some 1.7 million distinct CDR3 sequences, with roughly 27% observed a single time. Sequencing was performed on blood. Every receptor here comes from a woman younger than 45 in good health.

The chain uses TRBV12-3 or TRBV12-4 and TRBJ2-3, with 8 bases that match TRBD2. Trimming removed 7 bases from V and 5 bases from J; junction bases left unmatched: 14. The CDR3 has 16 amino acids. CDR3 bases: TGTGCCAGCAAAACAGAACGGGAGGGCCGTGAAGATACGCAGTATTTT. It yields the protein CASKTEREGREDTQYF.

The genes are TRBV7-6 and TRBJ2-7, with D tentatively TRBD2 (6 bases). From germline, CDR1 is SGHVS and CDR2 FNYEAQ. The CDR3 has 16 residues. V was pared by 5 bases and J by 10 bases, with 27 bases between. CDR3 protein: CASSTVGGFSGETQYF. CDR3 bases: TGTGCCAGCAGCACCGTCGGGGGTTTCTCAGGCGAGACTCAGTACTTC.

Details on this clonotype: The junction departs from germline at one end; a sequencing error may be responsible. The chain joins TRBV24-1 to TRBJ2-1; D tentatively fits TRBD1 or TRBD2 (5 bases each). CDR3 size: 12 residues. Germline V gene data show CDR1 as KGHDR and CDR2 as SFDVKD. The DNA for the CDR3 is TGTGCCACCAGTGGGGACGAAAATGGGCAGTTCTTC. It codes for CATSGDENGQFF.